This entry lists 27 T cell receptor beta chains sequenced from one sample in a study of ipilimumab plus nivolumab after autologous stem cell transplantation. This table comes from immunoSEQ multiplex PCR, and its TCRdb copy is limited to in-frame clones, with some not included. The sample contains 13,000 to 15,000 clones, roughly 74% of which appear only once. Sequencing used PBMCs, obtained in a trial of ipilimumab plus nivolumab as post-transplant consolidation. The receptors come from a male donor with primary mediastinal lymphoma.

For this clone: The sample has other DNA sequences that encode this CDR3 too. V is TRBV5-1 and J is TRBJ2-3, with TRBD2 matching over 9 bases. The CDR3 is made up of 15 amino acids. Germline V gene data show CDR1 as SGHRS and CDR2 as YFSETQ. Trimming at V came to 2 bases and at J to 1 base, leaving 2 bases not matched to a gene. Here the CDR3 reads CASSFPSGGTDTQYF. For the CDR3, the DNA is TGCGCCAGCAGCTTTCCTAGCGGGGGCACAGATACGCAGTATTTT. Filled out from reference TRBV5-1 and TRBJ2-3, the complete variable domain reads KAGVTQTPRYLIKTRGQQVTLSCSPISGHRSVSWYQQTPGQGLQFLFEYFSETQRNKGNFPGRFSGRQFSNSRSEMNVSTLELGDSALYLCASSFPSGGTDTQYFGPGTRLTVL.

This clone is medium-sized (0.01 to 0.1%) within its sample. V usage is TRBV27 and J usage is TRBJ2-5; the D gene is possibly TRBD2 (5 bases). Germline values: CDR1 MNHEY, CDR2 SMNVEV (reference sequence). CDR3 length: 13 residues. V lost 2 bases and J lost 5, with 9 bases in between. For the CDR3, the DNA is TGTGCCAGCAGTTTAGAGGGTGCGGAGACCCAGTACTTC. Translation gives CASSLEGAETQYF.

The chain recombines TRBV28 with TRBJ2-1, with 11 bases that match TRBD2. With V trimmed by 5 bases and J by 9 bases, 9 bases remained unmatched. The CDR3 is made up of 15 amino acids. The V gene's germline CDR1 is MDHEN and CDR2 SYDVKM. CDR3 sequence (DNA): TGTGCCAGCAGTCAACTAGCGGGAGCCGAAAGTGAGCAGTTCTTC. Translating gives CASSQLAGAESEQFF.

This clone was seen only a few times. The rearrangement joins TRBV5-1 to TRBJ2-7; 9 bases are a match to TRBD1. The CDR3 covers 16 residues. Germline trimming cut 0 bases from V and 3 bases from J; bases unmatched to any gene: 7. CDR1 and CDR2 (germline): SGHRS, YFSETQ. The CDR3 reads CASSLAGSGQGYEQYF. The CDR3 DNA reads TGCGCCAGCAGCTTGGCCGGTTCGGGACAGGGCTACGAGCAGTACTTC.

This chain joins TRBV7-8 and TRBJ1-3, with no clear D. The CDR3 length is 14 residues. Trimming cost V 2 bases and J 4 bases, with 9 bases left between them. Looked up from germline, CDR1 is SGHVS and CDR2 is FQNEAQ. The CDR3 DNA reads as TGTGCCAGCAGCTTATCTCATCCGGGAAACACCATATATTTT. Translation gives CASSLSHPGNTIYF.

In this sample, this clone turned up a few times. V and J are TRBV20-1 and TRBJ2-5, with D unclear. V was clipped by 5 bases and J by 1 base, with 5 bases between them. CDR1 is DFQATT, CDR2 SNEGSKA, per germline (reference sequence). The CDR3 has 11 residues. The chain's CDR3 is CSAESQETQYF. CDR3 bases: TGCAGTGCTGAGTCCCAAGAGACCCAGTACTTC.

The J gene is TRBJ2-7, the V gene TRBV6-5; D is ambiguous. Trimming left V 4 bases short and J 5 bases short, with 18 bases between. The CDR3 loop spans 15 amino acids. The germline V gene encodes CDR1 MNHEY and CDR2 SVGAGI. The CDR3 here is CASSSDRMWVDEQYF. CDR3 nucleotide sequence: TGTGCCAGCAGTTCTGACCGAATGTGGGTCGACGAGCAGTACTTC.

The CDR3 region has the DNA TGTGCCAGCAGCACGGGACAGCAGACCGAGCAGTACTTC. Protein sequence: CASSTGQQTEQYF. The chain uses TRBV11-3 and TRBJ2-7; 7 nucleotides match TRBD1. The CDR3 is 13 residues long. Germline CDR1 is SGHNT and CDR2 is YENEEA. The V segment lost 5 bases and the J segment 6 bases; nucleotides outside the gene matches: 7. Drawing the rest from reference TRBV11-3 and TRBJ2-7, the complete variable domain is EAGVVQSPRYKIIEKKQPVAFWCNPISGHNTLYWYLQNLGQGPELLIRYENEEAVDDSQLPKDRFSAERLKGVDSTLKIQPAELGDSAVYLCASSTGQQTEQYFGPGTRLTVT.

The chain is built from TRBV28 and TRBJ1-2, with D possibly matching TRBD1 (6 bases). The germline gives CDR1 MDHEN, CDR2 SYDVKM. Between the trimmed V and J ends, which lost 3 bases and 3 bases, there was a span of 11 bases. CDR3 length equals 14 residues. The DNA for the CDR3 is TGTGCCAGCAGTTTTGGGGGCCGGGACTATGGCTACACCTTC. Its translation: CASSFGGRDYGYTF.

The rearrangement joins TRBV2 to TRBJ1-5; no reliable D call. From germline, CDR1 is SNHLY and CDR2 FYNNEI. V was pared by 7 bases and J by 4 bases, with 11 bases between. CDR3 length equals 13 residues. In nucleotides, the CDR3 is TGTGCCAGCACCCGCAGTGGGAATCAGCCCCAGCATTTT. Protein product: CASTRSGNQPQHF.

Within the sample, this clone is medium-sized. V gene TRBV2 combines with J gene TRBJ1-4, with D unresolved. Germline-derived CDR1 and CDR2 are SNHLY and FYNNEI. The CDR3 is made up of 13 amino acids. V was cut by 7 bases and J by 5 bases, with 11 bases left in between. The CDR3 DNA sequence: TGTGCCAGCAATCGAGCGCCGAATGAAAAACTGTTTTTT. This gives the protein CASNRAPNEKLFF.

In this sample, this clone turned up a few times. The V call is TRBV11-3, the J call TRBJ2-7; 7 bases align to TRBD2. Germline CDR1 is SGHNT and CDR2 is YENEEA. CDR3 length: 16 residues. V lost 0 bases, J lost 4 bases, and 9 bases stayed unmatched. For the CDR3, the DNA is TGTGCCAGCAGCTTAGAGGGGACGGCGGGAGCGTACGAGCAGTACTTC. Its translation is CASSLEGTAGAYEQYF.

J is TRBJ2-1 and V is TRBV5-1; D might be TRBD2 (6 bases). V was pared by 4 bases and J by 7 bases, with 9 bases between. The CDR3 has 12 amino acids. Germline CDR1 is SGHRS and CDR2 is YFSETQ. CDR3 bases: TGCGCCAGCAGCGATAGCGGAAATGAGCAGTTCTTC. Encoded protein: CASSDSGNEQFF.

This clone was seen more than once but under ten times. The chain joins TRBV10-3 to TRBJ1-6; D gene unclear. The CDR3 extends over 15 amino acids. Looked up from germline, CDR1 is ENHRY and CDR2 is SYGVKD. Trimming stripped 3 bases from V and 10 bases from J, with 16 bases between. CDR3 nucleotides: TGTGCCATCAGTGACCGGAACGCCGCGGGCTCACCCCTCCACTTT. Translation: CAISDRNAAGSPLHF.

This clone showed up just a few times. The chain recombines TRBV7-9 with TRBJ1-2; D unresolved. CDR3 length: 12 residues. In germline, CDR1 is SEHNR, CDR2 FQNEAQ (reference sequence). The V gene lost 4 bases and the J gene lost 4 bases, with 7 bases spanning the gap. The CDR3 loop reads CASSSSSYGYTF. In nucleotides, the CDR3 is TGTGCCAGCAGCTCCAGTTCCTATGGCTACACCTTC.

The rearrangement links TRBV5-1 to TRBJ2-3, with 10 bases lining up with TRBD2. V gave up 4 bases and J gave up 5 bases; unmatched junction bases: 10. CDR3 size: 16 residues. The germline CDR1 and CDR2 sequences are SGHRS and YFSETQ. CDR3 nucleotides: TGCGCCAGCAGCCCCCTCCAAGCGGGGGGGATAGATACGCAGTATTTT. It yields the protein CASSPLQAGGIDTQYF.

The CDR3 coding sequence is TGTGCCAGCAGCGGAGGGGGACACAATGAGCAGTTCTTC. This codes for CASSGGGHNEQFF. V is TRBV14 and J is TRBJ2-1, with D perhaps given as TRBD1 or TRBD2 (6 bases each). Trimming took off 5 bases at V and 5 bases at J, with 10 bases between the two ends. Per germline, CDR1 SGHDN and CDR2 FVKESK. The CDR3 loop spans 13 amino acids.

V gene TRBV5-6 combines with J gene TRBJ1-1; D is perhaps TRBD1 (6 bases). CDR1 and CDR2 from the germline V gene are SGHDT and YYEEEE. This CDR3 has 15 residues. Deletions cut 2 bases from V and 1 base from J, with 12 bases between. The CDR3 region has the DNA TGTGCCAGCAGCTTTAATACAGGGACGAACACTGAAGCTTTCTTT. It specifies CASSFNTGTNTEAFF.

Remarks on this clone: Other DNA sequences in this specimen translate into the identical CDR3. V usage is TRBV28 and J usage is TRBJ2-4; D may be TRBD2 (6 bases). With 3 bases removed from V and 1 base from J, the gap between germline ends came to 22 bases. Per the germline V gene, CDR1 is MDHEN and CDR2 is SYDVKM. The CDR3 has 19 amino acids. CDR3 amino acids: CASSFPLSPGDSAKNIQYF. DNA of the CDR3: TGTGCCAGCAGTTTCCCCTTAAGTCCGGGAGATTCCGCCAAAAACATTCAGTACTTC.

There are a few counts of this clone. The chain uses TRBV19 and TRBJ2-1; 7 positions match TRBD1. Germline V gene sequence: CDR1 LNHDA, CDR2 SQIVND (reference sequence). Unmatched junction bases numbered 21, after V lost 6 bases and J lost 7 bases. The CDR3 contains 18 residues. The CDR3 bases are TGTGCCAGTAGCAACAGGAGGCCAGGGGGAACGACCGGAAATGAGCAGTTCTTC. Its translation is CASSNRRPGGTTGNEQFF.

The chain recombines TRBV11-1 with TRBJ2-3, with D possibly being TRBD1 (6 bases). This CDR3 has 15 residues. From germline, CDR1 is SGHAT and CDR2 FQDESV (reference sequence). Trimming cost V 1 base and J 9 bases, with 17 bases left between them. CDR3 sequence reads: CASSLVPVAGQTQYF. The CDR3 nucleotides are TGTGCCAGCAGCTTAGTCCCTGTGGCAGGACAGACGCAGTATTTT.

The genes are TRBV6-4 and TRBJ1-2, with 9 bases aligning to TRBD1. Germline assignment: CDR1 MRHNA and CDR2 SNTAGT. The V and J ends lost 0 bases and 4 bases, in that order; junction bases with no gene match: 6. The CDR3 runs 16 residues. CDR3 loop: CASSDSNRGRAYGYTF. The DNA for the CDR3 is TGTGCCAGCAGTGACTCCAACAGGGGGCGAGCCTATGGCTACACCTTC.

The J gene is TRBJ1-5, the V gene TRBV7-9, with D possibly being TRBD1 (5 bases). The CDR3 is made up of 15 amino acids. Between the trimmed V and J ends, which lost 5 bases and 5 bases, there was a span of 16 bases. Germline loops: CDR1 SEHNR, CDR2 FQNEAQ (reference sequence). The CDR3 loop reads CASSAAGHGYQPQHF. The DNA for the CDR3 is TGTGCCAGCAGCGCCGCCGGACACGGGTATCAGCCCCAGCATTTT.

The chain links TRBV6-6 to TRBJ2-7; a weak D match, TRBD2 (6 bases). The CDR3 totals 13 residues. Germline V lookup: CDR1 MNHNY, CDR2 SVGAGI (reference sequence). V shed 6 bases and J shed 4 bases, with 13 bases lying between them. The CDR3 protein is CASRTPGLYEQYF. The CDR3 coding sequence is TGTGCCAGCAGAACCCCGGGACTTTACGAGCAGTACTTC.

The V gene is TRBV19, the J gene TRBJ2-1, with 7 bases that match TRBD1. Unmatched junction bases numbered 7, after V lost 3 bases and J lost 8 bases. This CDR3 has 14 amino acids. Germline V gene lookup returns CDR1 LNHDA and CDR2 SQIVND (reference sequence). DNA for the CDR3: TGTGCCAGTAGTATTTCTAGGGGGCAACATGAGCAGTTCTTC. Protein product: CASSISRGQHEQFF.

The chain carries TRBV6-4 and TRBJ2-1; TRBD2 matches at 12 bases. J gave up 6 bases and V 0 bases, and 0 bases lay outside the gene matches. CDR3 length: 15 residues. Germline V gene sequence: CDR1 MRHNA, CDR2 SNTAGT. In DNA form, the CDR3 reads TGTGCCAGCAGTGACTCGACTAGCGGGAGCAATGAGCAGTTCTTC. It yields the protein CASSDSTSGSNEQFF.

This sequence joins TRBV6-1 and TRBJ2-5; 9 nucleotides agree with TRBD1. The germline gives CDR1 MNHNS, CDR2 SASEGT. The CDR3 is 15 amino acids. V lost 3 bases, J lost 5 bases, and 7 bases stayed unmatched. The DNA for the CDR3 is TGTGCCAGCAGTGATTGGGGACAGGGTGGGGAGACCCAGTACTTC. This gives the protein CASSDWGQGGETQYF.